This T cell receptor beta chain was sequenced in a study of blood T cell repertoires in COVID-19. The overall study: Acute-phase and convalescent COVID-19 samples originated in the United States, Italy and Spain. PBMCs, B-cell-depleted T cells, or T cells provided the cDNA or gDNA that made up the material.

Germline lookup yields CDR1 GTSNPN and CDR2 SVGIG (reference sequence). The CDR3 has 14 residues. V lost 2 bases, J lost 6 bases, and 11 bases lay in between. Original methodology: Reference gene primer amplification gave nucleated cell count estimates. The method was immunoSEQ multiplex PCR; TCRdb's version includes in-frame clones alone and lacks a portion of them. V and J calls and clone size are as listed in that table; D and trimming were resolved from the DNA. The sample has fewer than 350,000 clones, 65% to 90% seen once; the top ten hold around 2.9%. This rearrangement joins TRBV30 to TRBJ1-6; D call uncertain. The receptor's source is a woman aged 55-70 years with active or convalescent COVID-19. Sequencing was done on a sample of peripheral blood. CDR3 sequence: CAWSPGPFNSPLHF. The CDR3 nucleotides are TGTGCCTGGAGTCCTGGCCCCTTTAATTCACCCCTCCACTTT.